These 22 T cell receptor beta chains were sequenced from one sample in a study of cytomegalovirus exposure and HLA in healthy donors. Both 60 Vbeta primers and 13 Jbeta primers went into the PCR. Sequencing was performed with immunoSEQ multiplex PCR; in TCRdb, only in-frame clones are kept and a portion is missing. This table has 200,000 to 250,000 clones, 78% appearing once. Sequencing was carried out using PBMCs. These receptors came from a boy younger than 18 in good health and CMV-seronegative.

The V and J genes are TRBV9 and TRBJ1-2; 12 bases agree with TRBD1. CDR1 is SGDLS and CDR2 is YYNGEE in the germline V gene. The CDR3 is 16 amino acids. V lost 0 bases, J lost 2 bases, and 2 bases stayed unmatched. CDR3 in DNA: TGTGCCAGCAGCGTAGCGGGACAGGGGGCGAACTATGGCTACACCTTC. Its protein product is CASSVAGQGANYGYTF.

The J gene is TRBJ1-1, the V gene TRBV28; 7 positions agree with TRBD1. The CDR3 extends over 16 amino acids. CDR1 and CDR2 (germline): MDHEN, SYDVKM. V trimming: 1 base; J trimming: 3 bases; junction bases outside the gene matches: 8. The CDR3 here is CASSLSVGDSDTEAFF. The CDR3 DNA reads TGTGCCAGCAGTTTATCGGTGGGGGACAGTGACACTGAAGCTTTCTTT.

The table lists this clone with a count of one. The chain employs TRBV2 and TRBJ2-7; D is perhaps TRBD1 (5 bases). The CDR3 is 16 amino acids. The V gene's germline CDR1 is SNHLY and CDR2 FYNNEI. Deletions cut 1 base from V and 0 bases from J, with 13 bases between. CDR3 nucleotides: TGTGCCAGCAGTGAAGGGTCAGGGCTCAGCTCCTACGAGCAGTACTTC. Protein product: CASSEGSGLSSYEQYF.

Notes on this clone: The junction departs from the called germline gene at one end, perhaps through a read error. The chain joins TRBV6-4 to TRBJ2-3; a possible D gene is TRBD2 (5 bases). This CDR3 contains 14 residues. CDR1 and CDR2 from the germline V gene are MRHNA and SNTAGT. The CDR3 DNA reads TGTACCAGCAGTGGGATCGGCGGGCCAGATACGCAGTATTTT. Translated, it gives CTSSGIGGPDTQYF.

The V gene is TRBV6-5, the J gene TRBJ2-1; 13 bases fit TRBD2. Germline lookup yields CDR1 MNHEY and CDR2 SVGAGI. The CDR3 covers 15 residues. J gave up 6 bases and V 6 bases, and 5 bases lay outside the gene matches. The CDR3 loop is CASRYTSGRANEQFF. CDR3 nucleotides: TGTGCCAGCAGGTATACTAGCGGGAGGGCCAATGAGCAGTTCTTC.

The chain has TRBV15 and TRBJ1-2; the D gene is possibly TRBD1 (5 bases). Germline V lookup: CDR1 LNHNV, CDR2 YYDKDF (reference sequence). The CDR3 has 15 residues. Trimming took off 0 bases at V and 5 bases at J, with 13 bases between the two ends. CDR3 in DNA: TGTGCCACCAGCAGAGATCGGCAGGGATGGTATGGCTACACCTTC. Translation gives CATSRDRQGWYGYTF.

The chain links TRBV9 to TRBJ1-5, with D possibly being TRBD1 (5 bases). The V and J ends lost 0 bases and 5 bases respectively, with 12 bases between them. In germline, CDR1 is SGDLS, CDR2 YYNGEE. This CDR3 comprises 15 residues. The CDR3: CASSVGQGRHQPQHF. The CDR3, as DNA: TGTGCCAGCAGCGTAGGGCAGGGAAGGCATCAGCCCCAGCATTTT.

The J gene is TRBJ2-1, the V gene TRBV7-3; TRBD1 matches 12 bases. V was pared by 5 bases and J by 13 bases, with 18 bases of the junction left unmatched. This CDR3 contains 17 residues. CDR1 SGHTA and CDR2 FQGTGA come from the germline V gene. The CDR3 nucleotides are TGTGCCAGCAGCAATCACCCCGGGACAGGGGGCGTCATCGAACAGTTCTTC. Amino acids: CASSNHPGTGGVIEQFF. Using reference TRBV7-3 and TRBJ2-1 for the parts outside the CDR3, the full variable domain is GAGVSQTPSNKVTEKGKYVELRCDPISGHTALYWYRQSLGQGPEFLIYFQGTGAADDSGLPNDRFFAVRPEGSVSTLKIQRTERGDSAVYLCASSNHPGTGGVIEQFFGPGTRLTVL.

The chain carries TRBV7-3 and TRBJ2-7, with 8 bases aligning to TRBD1. CDR1 and CDR2 from the germline V gene are SGHTA and FQGTGA. The CDR3 has 16 amino acids. The V gene end was trimmed by 3 bases and the J gene end by 4 bases; junction bases not matched to a gene: 11. In DNA, the CDR3 is TGTGCCAGCAGCTTCCAGGGGTGGGACAGGACTTACGAGCAGTACTTC. Translated, it gives CASSFQGWDRTYEQYF.

The rearrangement joins TRBV7-3 to TRBJ2-7, with 10 nucleotides matching TRBD2. CDR1 is SGHTA and CDR2 is FQGTGA in the germline V gene. There are 15 residues in the CDR3. V lost 5 bases to trimming and J lost 1 base; unmatched junction nucleotides: 5. Here the CDR3 reads CASSASGGASYEQYF. CDR3 DNA: TGTGCCAGCAGCGCTAGCGGGGGTGCTTCCTACGAGCAGTACTTC. Variable domain in full (rest from reference TRBV7-3 and TRBJ2-7): GAGVSQTPSNKVTEKGKYVELRCDPISGHTALYWYRQSLGQGPEFLIYFQGTGAADDSGLPNDRFFAVRPEGSVSTLKIQRTERGDSAVYLCASSASGGASYEQYFGPGTRLTVT.

The V and J genes are TRBV5-1 and TRBJ2-2; D perhaps matches TRBD2 (5 bases). V lost 4 bases, J lost 12 bases, and 31 bases lay in between. This CDR3 region has 18 residues. Germline loops: CDR1 SGHRS, CDR2 YFSETQ. The CDR3 coding sequence is TGCGCCAGCAGCCCGGACTCCCGAGAAAGACTCATAAAGGAGAAGCTGTTTTTT. It is translated as CASSPDSRERLIKEKLFF.

In this sample, this clone turned up a few times. The chain couples TRBV30 to TRBJ1-6; a possible D gene is TRBD1 (5 bases). The CDR3 length is 15 residues. The V end lost 2 bases, the J end lost 8 bases, and 16 bases lay between the germline ends. Germline V CDR1 and CDR2: GTSNPN, SVGIG (reference sequence). The CDR3 loop reads CAWSPERGVHSPLHF. For the CDR3, the DNA is TGTGCCTGGAGTCCTGAAAGGGGCGTTCATTCACCCCTCCACTTT.

The genes are TRBV5-6 and TRBJ2-5; D not certain. The end of the DNA is better explained by TRBJ2-7, so the J call may be wrong. CDR1 and CDR2 from the germline V gene are SGHDT and YYEEEE. The CDR3 covers 13 residues. CDR3 protein: CASSSLGFYEQYF. CDR3 coding DNA: TGTGCCAGCAGCTCTCTAGGTTTCTACGAGCAGTACTTC.

This clone was seen only a few times. The gene calls are TRBV7-9 and TRBJ2-7, with TRBD2 matching over 7 bases. The V and J ends lost 0 bases and 10 bases, in that order; junction bases with no gene match: 3. This CDR3 has 12 amino acids. Germline CDR1 reads SEHNR; CDR2 reads FQNEAQ (reference sequence). CDR3 coding DNA: TGTGCCAGCAGCTTAGCGCGGGAGAATCAGTACTTC. As protein: CASSLARENQYF.

This clone was seen only a few times. The chain joins TRBV19 to TRBJ2-3; no definite D call. CDR1 LNHDA and CDR2 SQIVND come from the germline V gene (reference sequence). The CDR3 length is 11 residues. V gave up 10 bases and J gave up 1 base, with 6 bases separating them. CDR3: CATGRTDTQYF. CDR3 coding DNA: TGTGCCACAGGCCGCACAGATACGCAGTATTTT.

The chain uses TRBV19 and TRBJ1-5, with TRBD1 identical over 8 bases. Germline V gene data show CDR1 as LNHDA and CDR2 as SQIVND (reference sequence). This CDR3 is built from 14 residues. The ends lost 6 bases at V and 6 bases at J; junction bases unmatched: 7. The CDR3 sequence: CASRATGEIQPQHF. The CDR3 coding sequence is TGTGCCAGTAGGGCGACAGGGGAAATTCAGCCCCAGCATTTT. The entire variable domain, with the rest obtained from reference TRBV19 and TRBJ1-5, is as follows: DGGITQSPKYLFRKEGQNVTLSCEQNLNHDAMYWYRQDPGQGLRLIYYSQIVNDFQKGDIAEGYSVSREKKESFPLTVTSAQKNPTAFYLCASRATGEIQPQHFGDGTRLSIL.

The chain carries TRBV19 and TRBJ1-6; D remains ambiguous. Between the trimmed V and J ends, which lost 2 bases and 8 bases, there was a span of 10 bases. The V gene's germline CDR1 is LNHDA and CDR2 SQIVND (reference sequence). The CDR3 spans 14 residues. CDR3 coding DNA: TGTGCCAGTAGTATAACGGACTCGGATTCACCCCTCCACTTT. Its protein product is CASSITDSDSPLHF.

This sequence joins TRBV7-6 and TRBJ2-1, with 7 bases lining up with TRBD1. Losses at the gene ends were 2 bases for V and 8 bases for J; bases not matched to a gene: 6. The germline CDR1 and CDR2 sequences are SGHVS and FNYEAQ. The CDR3 contains 14 residues. In DNA, the CDR3 is TGTGCCAGCAGCTTATCCCGGGACAGCCATGAGCAGTTCTTC. Its protein product is CASSLSRDSHEQFF.

This sequence joins TRBV4-2 and TRBJ1-1, with a possible D match to TRBD1 (5 bases). Trimming removed 0 bases at V and 3 bases at J, with 14 bases between. The CDR3 loop spans 16 amino acids. Germline CDR1 reads LGHNA; CDR2 reads YNFKEQ. The CDR3 reads CASSQDLGVWYTEAFF. DNA for the CDR3: TGTGCCAGCAGCCAAGATCTAGGGGTATGGTACACTGAAGCTTTCTTT.

The chain is built from TRBV19 and TRBJ1-1, with 7 nucleotides matching TRBD1. CDR1 and CDR2 from the germline V gene are LNHDA and SQIVND (reference sequence). This CDR3 has 14 amino acids. After removal of 9 bases from V and 4 bases from J, the junction contained 11 bases not matched to a gene. The CDR3 region has the DNA TGTGCCAGCACCCACGGAAGGGGGCTCACTGAAGCTTTCTTT. Translated: CASTHGRGLTEAFF. The whole variable domain, filled in from reference TRBV19 and TRBJ1-1, reads DGGITQSPKYLFRKEGQNVTLSCEQNLNHDAMYWYRQDPGQGLRLIYYSQIVNDFQKGDIAEGYSVSREKKESFPLTVTSAQKNPTAFYLCASTHGRGLTEAFFGQGTRLTVV.

The chain has TRBV7-6 and TRBJ2-5; 8 nucleotides align to TRBD1. With V trimmed by 5 bases and J by 4 bases, 6 bases remained unmatched. Germline V gene sequence: CDR1 SGHVS, CDR2 FNYEAQ. This CDR3 has 14 residues. In DNA, the CDR3 is TGTGCCAGCAGCGGACCGACAGGGGTAGAGACCCAGTACTTC. Translating it yields CASSGPTGVETQYF.

This clone was detected a few times. The V and J genes are TRBV6-1 and TRBJ2-6; TRBD2 matches 7 bases. V lost 8 bases and J lost 3; bases outside the gene matches: 7. Germline CDR1 and CDR2: MNHNS and SASEGT. The CDR3 contains 15 residues. CDR3 bases: TGTGCCAGCCCCGGGGAGGGGCTTGGGGCCAACGTCCTGACTTTC. Protein: CASPGEGLGANVLTF.